This TCR beta chain appears in the sequencing data of a study of T cell changes during pregnancy in multiple sclerosis. Libraries were prepared by immunoSEQ multiplex PCR; TCRdb keeps only in-frame clonotypes and omits some of them. The data show 39,000 or so clones, about 94% seen once. Comments on this clone: A read error may produce the germline difference seen at one junction end.

The sequence came from a female donor with multiple sclerosis, enrolled in a pregnancy study. The sequences come from CD8+ T cells from peripheral blood mononuclear cells, collected in the third trimester of pregnancy.

CDR3 in DNA: TGTGCCACCAGCAGAGTAGCGGGACAGCCTCTCTTC. Translating it yields CATSRVAGQPLF. The chain recombines TRBV15 with TRBJ1-2; TRBD1 matches at 7 bases. The CDR3 runs to 12 residues. In germline, CDR1 is LNHNV, CDR2 YYDKDF (reference sequence).